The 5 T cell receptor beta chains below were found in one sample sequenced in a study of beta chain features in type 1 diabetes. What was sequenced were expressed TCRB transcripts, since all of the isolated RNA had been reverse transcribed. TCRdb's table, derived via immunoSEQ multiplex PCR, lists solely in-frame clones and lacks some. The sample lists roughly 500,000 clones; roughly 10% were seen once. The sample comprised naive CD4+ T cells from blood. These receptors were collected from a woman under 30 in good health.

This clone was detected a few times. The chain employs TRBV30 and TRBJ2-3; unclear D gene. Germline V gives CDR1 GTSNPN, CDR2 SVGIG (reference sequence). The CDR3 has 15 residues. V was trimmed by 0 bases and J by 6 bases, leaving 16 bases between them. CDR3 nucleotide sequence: TGTGCCTGGAGTGTACGAGCGATCCAGGTCGATACGCAGTATTTT. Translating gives CAWSVRAIQVDTQYF.

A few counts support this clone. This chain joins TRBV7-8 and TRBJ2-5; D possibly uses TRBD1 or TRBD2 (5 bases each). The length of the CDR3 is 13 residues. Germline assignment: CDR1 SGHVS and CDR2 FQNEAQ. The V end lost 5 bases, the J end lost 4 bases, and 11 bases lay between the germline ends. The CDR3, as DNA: TGTGCCAGCAGCCGGGACGTCGGAGAGACCCAGTACTTC. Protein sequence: CASSRDVGETQYF.

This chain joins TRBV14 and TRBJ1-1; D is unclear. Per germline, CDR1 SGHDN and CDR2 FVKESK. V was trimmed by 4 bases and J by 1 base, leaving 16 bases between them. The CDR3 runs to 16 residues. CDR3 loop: CASSPHLRETNTEAFF. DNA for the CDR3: TGTGCCAGCAGCCCCCATTTGAGAGAGACGAACACTGAAGCTTTCTTT. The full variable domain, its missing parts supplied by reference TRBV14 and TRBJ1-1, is EAGVTQFPSHSVIEKGQTVTLRCDPISGHDNLYWYRRVMGKEIKFLLHFVKESKQDESGMPNNRFLAERTGGTYSTLKVQPAELEDSGVYFCASSPHLRETNTEAFFGQGTRLTVV.

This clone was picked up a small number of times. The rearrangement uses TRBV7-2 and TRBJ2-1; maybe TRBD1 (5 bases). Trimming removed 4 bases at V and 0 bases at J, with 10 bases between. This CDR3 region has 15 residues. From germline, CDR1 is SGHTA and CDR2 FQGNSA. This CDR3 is CASSSQARSYNEQFF. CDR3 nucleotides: TGTGCCAGCAGCTCACAGGCCCGCTCCTACAATGAGCAGTTCTTC.

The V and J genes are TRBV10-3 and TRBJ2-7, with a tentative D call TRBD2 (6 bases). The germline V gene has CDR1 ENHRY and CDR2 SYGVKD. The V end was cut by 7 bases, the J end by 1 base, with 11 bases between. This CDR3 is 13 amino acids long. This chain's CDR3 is CAIKEGPSYEQYV. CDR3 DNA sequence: TGTGCCATCAAGGAGGGCCCATCCTACGAGCAGTACGTC.